This T cell receptor beta chain comes out of a study of T cells after yellow fever vaccination. CDR3 length: 11 residues. V was trimmed by 6 bases and J by 3 bases, leaving 5 bases between them. Study-level results: Subsequent to the booster, the majority of primary-vaccination clones reappeared (about 97% CD4, around 90% CD8). By day 5 rather than day 15, the secondary response had peaked, though it was weaker.

There are many counts of this clonotype. Its specificity is unknown. In making TCR cDNA, 5'RACE template switching added a universal primer site and UMIs to it. TCRdb called the 5' RACE reads again in MiXCR, with one record for every CDR3 protein. This sample carries fewer than 350,000 distinct CDR3 sequences, more than 3% of them seen once, and the ten largest clones take 20% to 25%. The sequence came from a young man who received the YFV17D yellow fever vaccine. This sequence joins TRBV12-3 or TRBV12-4 and TRBJ2-5; D unclear. Sequenced material: PBMCs, taken on the day of the yellow fever booster vaccination. In DNA, the CDR3 is TGTGCCAGCAGCCGGGAAGAGACCCAGTACTTC. It encodes CASSREETQYF.